This TCR beta chain was identified in a study of blood T cell repertoires in COVID-19. Study details: Samples of COVID-19 (acute and convalescent) were obtained from the United States, Italy and Spain.

Profiled with immunoSEQ multiplex PCR; TCRdb holds only in-frame clones, not every one. Of about 240,000 clones listed, 83% are singletons. The V gene lost 4 bases and the J gene lost 7 bases, with 12 bases spanning the gap. The CDR3 runs to 14 residues. Germline values: CDR1 SGDLS, CDR2 YYNGEE. The V call is TRBV9, the J call TRBJ1-6; no clear D. The clonotype was recovered from a human donor in a cohort sampled during active COVID-19. Specimen: peripheral blood. DNA for the CDR3: TGTGCCAGCAGCCCCCCGGGAATGAATTCACCCCTCCACTTT. Translation gives CASSPPGMNSPLHF.